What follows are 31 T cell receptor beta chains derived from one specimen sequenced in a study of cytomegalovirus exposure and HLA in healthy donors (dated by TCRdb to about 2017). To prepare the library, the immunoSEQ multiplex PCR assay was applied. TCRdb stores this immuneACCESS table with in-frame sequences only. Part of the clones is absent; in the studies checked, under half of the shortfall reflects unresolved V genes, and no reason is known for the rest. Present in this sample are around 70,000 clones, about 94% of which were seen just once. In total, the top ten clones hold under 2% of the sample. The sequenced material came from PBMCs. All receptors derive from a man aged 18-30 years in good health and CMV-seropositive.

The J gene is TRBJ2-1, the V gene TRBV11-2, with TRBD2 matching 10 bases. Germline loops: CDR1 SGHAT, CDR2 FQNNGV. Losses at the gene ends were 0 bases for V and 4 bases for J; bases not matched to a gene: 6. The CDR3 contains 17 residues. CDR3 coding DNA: TGTGCCAGCAGCTTAGAGGCTAGCGGGAGTGGATACAATGAGCAGTTCTTC. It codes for CASSLEASGSGYNEQFF.

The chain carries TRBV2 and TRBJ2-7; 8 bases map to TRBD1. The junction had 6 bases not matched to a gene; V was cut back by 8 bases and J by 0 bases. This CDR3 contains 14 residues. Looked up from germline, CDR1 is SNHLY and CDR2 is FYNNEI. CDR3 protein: CASGGTGDSYEQYF. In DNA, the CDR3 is TGTGCCAGCGGAGGGACAGGCGACTCCTACGAGCAGTACTTC.

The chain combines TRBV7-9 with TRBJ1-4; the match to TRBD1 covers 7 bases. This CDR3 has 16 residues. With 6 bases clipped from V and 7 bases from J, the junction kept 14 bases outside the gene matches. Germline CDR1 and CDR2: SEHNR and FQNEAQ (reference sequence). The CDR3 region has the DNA TGTGCCAGCAGTCCACTACAGGGGCGAGGGATTGAAAAACTGTTTTTT. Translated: CASSPLQGRGIEKLFF.

The CDR3 here is CASSSSSGRPQHF. The CDR3 nucleotides read TGTGCCAGCAGCTCGTCGAGCGGGAGGCCCCAGCATTTT. V and J are TRBV9 and TRBJ1-5, with D unclear. The CDR3 extends over 13 amino acids. Trimming removed 4 bases from V and 9 bases from J, with 14 bases in between. CDR1 is SGDLS and CDR2 is YYNGEE in the germline V gene. Using reference TRBV9 and TRBJ1-5 for the parts outside the CDR3, the full variable domain is DSGVTQTPKHLITATGQRVTLRCSPRSGDLSVYWYQQSLDQGLQFLIQYYNGEERAKGNILERFSAQQFPDLHSELNLSSLELGDSALYFCASSSSSGRPQHFGDGTRLSIL.

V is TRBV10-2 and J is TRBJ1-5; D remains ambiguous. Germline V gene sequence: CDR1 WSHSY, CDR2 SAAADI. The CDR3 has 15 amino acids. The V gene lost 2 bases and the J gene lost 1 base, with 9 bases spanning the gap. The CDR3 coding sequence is TGCGCCAGCAGTGAGCCGGGTGGGAGCAATCAGCCCCAGCATTTT. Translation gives CASSEPGGSNQPQHF.

DNA for the CDR3: TGTGCCAGCAGGCTACAGGGAAACTCTGGAAACACCATATATTTT. It specifies CASRLQGNSGNTIYF. The V call is TRBV5-8, the J call TRBJ1-3; TRBD1 is a possible D gene (6 bases). CDR3 length equals 15 residues. V was trimmed by 5 bases and J by 0 bases, leaving 12 bases between them. CDR1 SGHTS and CDR2 YDEGEE come from the germline V gene.

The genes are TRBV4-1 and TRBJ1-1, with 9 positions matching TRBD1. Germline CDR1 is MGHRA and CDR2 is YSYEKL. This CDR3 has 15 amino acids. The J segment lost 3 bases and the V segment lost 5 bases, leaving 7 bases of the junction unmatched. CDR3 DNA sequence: TGCGCCAGCAGCGAATGGGACAGGGAGGACACTGAAGCTTTCTTT. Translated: CASSEWDREDTEAFF.

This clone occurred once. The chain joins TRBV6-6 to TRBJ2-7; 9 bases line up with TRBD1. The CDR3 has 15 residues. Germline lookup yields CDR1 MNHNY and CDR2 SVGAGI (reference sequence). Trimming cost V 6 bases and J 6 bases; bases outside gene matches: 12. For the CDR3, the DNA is TGTGCCAGCAGCCGCCTAGGGACAGGGAATCTCGAGCAGTACTTC. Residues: CASSRLGTGNLEQYF.

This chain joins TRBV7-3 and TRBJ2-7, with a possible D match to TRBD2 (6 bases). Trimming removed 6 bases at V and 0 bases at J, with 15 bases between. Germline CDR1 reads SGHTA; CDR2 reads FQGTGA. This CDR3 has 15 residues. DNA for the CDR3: TGTGCCAGCAGTCTAACCTCGGGGGACTCCTACGAGCAGTACTTC. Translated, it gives CASSLTSGDSYEQYF.

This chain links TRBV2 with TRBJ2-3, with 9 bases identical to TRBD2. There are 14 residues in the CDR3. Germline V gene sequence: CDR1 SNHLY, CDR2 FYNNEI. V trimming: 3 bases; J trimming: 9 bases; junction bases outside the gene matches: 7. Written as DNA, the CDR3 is TGTGCCAGCAGTGAGAATAGCGGGAGTGGAACGCAGTATTTT. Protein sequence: CASSENSGSGTQYF.

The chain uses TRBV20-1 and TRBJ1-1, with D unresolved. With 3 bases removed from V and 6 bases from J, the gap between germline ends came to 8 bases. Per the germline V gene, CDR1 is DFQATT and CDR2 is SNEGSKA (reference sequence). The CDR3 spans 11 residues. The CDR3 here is CSASSSPEAFF. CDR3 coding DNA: TGCAGTGCTAGTTCGTCCCCTGAAGCTTTCTTT.

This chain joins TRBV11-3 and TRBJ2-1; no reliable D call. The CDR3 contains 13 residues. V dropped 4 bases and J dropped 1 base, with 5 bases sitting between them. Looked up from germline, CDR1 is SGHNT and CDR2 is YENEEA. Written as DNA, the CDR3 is TGTGCCAGCAGCTCCGGTTCCTACAATGAGCAGTTCTTC. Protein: CASSSGSYNEQFF.

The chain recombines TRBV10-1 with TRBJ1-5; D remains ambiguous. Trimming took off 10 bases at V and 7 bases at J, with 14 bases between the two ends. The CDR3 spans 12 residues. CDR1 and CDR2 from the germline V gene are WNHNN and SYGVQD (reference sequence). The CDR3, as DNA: TGCGCCACCGAGACACCACTCCAGCCCCAGCATTTT. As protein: CATETPLQPQHF.

Here the CDR3 reads CASSPGRGRGNTIYF. The CDR3 nucleotides are TGTGCCAGCAGCCCAGGAAGGGGCAGAGGAAACACCATATATTTT. The chain combines TRBV7-9 with TRBJ1-3; possible D gene TRBD1, 5 bases. The CDR3 runs to 15 residues. V shed 5 bases and J shed 4 bases, with 15 bases lying between them. Germline V gene data show CDR1 as SEHNR and CDR2 as FQNEAQ (reference sequence).

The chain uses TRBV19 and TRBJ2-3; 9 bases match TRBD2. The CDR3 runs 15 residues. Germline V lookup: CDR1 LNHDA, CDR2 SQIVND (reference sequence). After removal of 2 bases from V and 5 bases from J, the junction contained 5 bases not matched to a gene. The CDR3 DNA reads TGTGCCAGTAGTATAATGGCGGGAGGGCGAGATACGCAGTATTTT. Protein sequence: CASSIMAGGRDTQYF. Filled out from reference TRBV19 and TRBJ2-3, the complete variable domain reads DGGITQSPKYLFRKEGQNVTLSCEQNLNHDAMYWYRQDPGQGLRLIYYSQIVNDFQKGDIAEGYSVSREKKESFPLTVTSAQKNPTAFYLCASSIMAGGRDTQYFGPGTRLTVL.

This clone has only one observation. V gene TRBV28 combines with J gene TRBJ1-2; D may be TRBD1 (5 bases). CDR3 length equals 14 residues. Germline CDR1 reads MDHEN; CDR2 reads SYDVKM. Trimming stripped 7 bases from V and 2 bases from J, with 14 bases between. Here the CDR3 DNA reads TGTGCCAGCACAGGGCTAACGTCCAACTATGGCTACACCTTC. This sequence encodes CASTGLTSNYGYTF.

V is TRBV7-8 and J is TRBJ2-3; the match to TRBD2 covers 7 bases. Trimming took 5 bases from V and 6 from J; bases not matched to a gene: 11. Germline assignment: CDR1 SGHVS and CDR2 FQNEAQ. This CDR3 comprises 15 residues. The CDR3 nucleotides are TGTGCCAGCAGCCGCAACGCGGGAGCCTGGGATACGCAGTATTTT. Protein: CASSRNAGAWDTQYF. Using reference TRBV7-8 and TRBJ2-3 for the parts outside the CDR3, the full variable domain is GAGVSQSPRYKVAKRGQDVALRCDPISGHVSLFWYQQALGQGPEFLTYFQNEAQLDKSGLPSDRFFAERPEGSVSTLKIQRTQQEDSAVYLCASSRNAGAWDTQYFGPGTRLTVL.

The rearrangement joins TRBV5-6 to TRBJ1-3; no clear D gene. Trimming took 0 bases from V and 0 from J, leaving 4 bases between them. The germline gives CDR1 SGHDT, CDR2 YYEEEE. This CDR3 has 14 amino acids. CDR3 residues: CASSLVLSGNTIYF. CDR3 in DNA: TGTGCCAGCAGCTTGGTCCTCTCTGGAAACACCATATATTTT.

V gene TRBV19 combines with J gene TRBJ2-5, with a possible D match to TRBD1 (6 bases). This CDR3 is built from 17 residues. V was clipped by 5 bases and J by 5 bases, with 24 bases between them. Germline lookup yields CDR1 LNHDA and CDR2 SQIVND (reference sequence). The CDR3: CASSQYPYRETMETQYF. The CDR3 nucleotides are TGTGCCAGTAGTCAATACCCCTACAGGGAGACCATGGAGACCCAGTACTTC.

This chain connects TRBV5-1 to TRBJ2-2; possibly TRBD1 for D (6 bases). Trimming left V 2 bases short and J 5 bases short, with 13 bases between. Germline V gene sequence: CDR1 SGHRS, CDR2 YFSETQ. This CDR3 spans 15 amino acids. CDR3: CASSFWGQGTGELFF. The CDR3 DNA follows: TGCGCCAGCAGCTTTTGGGGGCAGGGAACCGGGGAGCTGTTTTTT. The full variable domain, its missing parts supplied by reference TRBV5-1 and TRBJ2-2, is KAGVTQTPRYLIKTRGQQVTLSCSPISGHRSVSWYQQTPGQGLQFLFEYFSETQRNKGNFPGRFSGRQFSNSRSEMNVSTLELGDSALYLCASSFWGQGTGELFFGEGSRLTVL.

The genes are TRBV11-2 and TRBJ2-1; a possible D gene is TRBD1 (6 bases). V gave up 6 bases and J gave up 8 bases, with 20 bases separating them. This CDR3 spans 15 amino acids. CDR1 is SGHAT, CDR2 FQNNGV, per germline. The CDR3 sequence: CASRRIGGLFDEQFF. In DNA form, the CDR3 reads TGTGCCAGCAGGCGTATTGGGGGCTTGTTTGATGAGCAGTTCTTC.

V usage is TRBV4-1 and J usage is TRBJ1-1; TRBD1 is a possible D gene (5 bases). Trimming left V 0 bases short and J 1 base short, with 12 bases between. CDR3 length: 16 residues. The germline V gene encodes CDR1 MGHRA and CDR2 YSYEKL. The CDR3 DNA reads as TGCGCCAGCAGCCAAGAGATCGGGGGTTCGAACACTGAAGCTTTCTTT. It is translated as CASSQEIGGSNTEAFF.

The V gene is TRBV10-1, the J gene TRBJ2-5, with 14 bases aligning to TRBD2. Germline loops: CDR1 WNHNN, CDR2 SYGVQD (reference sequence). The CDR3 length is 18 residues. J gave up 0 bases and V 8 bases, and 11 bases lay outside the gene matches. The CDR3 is CASRHGTSGRRYQETQYF. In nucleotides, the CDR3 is TGCGCCAGCCGCCACGGGACTAGCGGGAGAAGGTACCAAGAGACCCAGTACTTC.

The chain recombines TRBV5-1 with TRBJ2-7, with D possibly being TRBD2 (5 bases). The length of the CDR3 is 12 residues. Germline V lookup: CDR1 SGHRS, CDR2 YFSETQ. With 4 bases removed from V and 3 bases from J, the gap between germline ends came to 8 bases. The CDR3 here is CASSQEGYEQYF. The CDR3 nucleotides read TGCGCCAGCAGCCAAGAGGGCTACGAGCAGTACTTC.

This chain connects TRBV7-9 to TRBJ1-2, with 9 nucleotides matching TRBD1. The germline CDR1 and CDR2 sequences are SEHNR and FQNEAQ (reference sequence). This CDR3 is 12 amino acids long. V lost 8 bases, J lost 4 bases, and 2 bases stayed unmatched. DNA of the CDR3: TGTGCCAGCGAACAGGGGGCCTATGGCTACACCTTC. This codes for CASEQGAYGYTF.

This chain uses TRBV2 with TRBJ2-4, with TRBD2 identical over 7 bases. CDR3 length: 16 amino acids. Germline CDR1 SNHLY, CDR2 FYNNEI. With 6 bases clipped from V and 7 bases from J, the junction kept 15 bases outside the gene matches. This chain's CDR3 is CASSPWLSGSGNIQYF. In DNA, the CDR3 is TGTGCCAGCAGCCCTTGGCTAAGTGGTAGCGGGAACATTCAGTACTTC.

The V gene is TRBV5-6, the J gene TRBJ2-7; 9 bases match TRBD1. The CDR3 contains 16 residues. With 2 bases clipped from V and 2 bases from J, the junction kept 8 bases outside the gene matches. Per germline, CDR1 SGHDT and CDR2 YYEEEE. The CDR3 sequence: CASSFYRDRVPYEQYF. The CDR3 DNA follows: TGTGCCAGCAGCTTTTACCGGGACAGGGTCCCCTACGAGCAGTACTTC. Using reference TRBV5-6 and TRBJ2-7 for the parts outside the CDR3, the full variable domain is DAGVTQSPTHLIKTRGQQVTLRCSPKSGHDTVSWYQQALGQGPQFIFQYYEEEERQRGNFPDRFSGHQFPNYSSELNVNALLLGDSALYLCASSFYRDRVPYEQYFGPGTRLTVT.

The CDR3 region is CASSSPSGRASDTQYF. The DNA of the CDR3 is TGTGCCAGCAGTTCACCCAGCGGGAGGGCCTCAGATACGCAGTATTTT. The gene calls are TRBV28 and TRBJ2-3; 10 bases match TRBD2. The CDR3 length is 16 residues. After removal of 4 bases from V and 4 bases from J, the junction contained 8 bases not matched to a gene. CDR1 is MDHEN, CDR2 SYDVKM, per germline.

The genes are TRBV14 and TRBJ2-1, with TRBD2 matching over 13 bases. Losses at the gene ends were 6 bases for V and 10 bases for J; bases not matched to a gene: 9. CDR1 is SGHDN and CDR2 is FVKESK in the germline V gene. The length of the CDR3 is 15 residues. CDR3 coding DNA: TGTGCCAGCAGTCGACCGGGACTAGCGGGAAAAGAGCAGTTCTTC. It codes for CASSRPGLAGKEQFF. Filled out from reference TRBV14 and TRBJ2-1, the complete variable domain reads EAGVTQFPSHSVIEKGQTVTLRCDPISGHDNLYWYRRVMGKEIKFLLHFVKESKQDESGMPNNRFLAERTGGTYSTLKVQPAELEDSGVYFCASSRPGLAGKEQFFGPGTRLTVL.

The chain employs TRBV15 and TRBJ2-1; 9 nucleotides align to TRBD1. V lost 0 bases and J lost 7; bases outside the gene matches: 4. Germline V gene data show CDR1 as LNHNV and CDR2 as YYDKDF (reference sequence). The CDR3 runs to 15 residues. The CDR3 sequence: CATSRDLGTGNEQFF. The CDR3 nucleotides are TGTGCCACCAGCAGAGATCTCGGGACAGGGAATGAGCAGTTCTTC.

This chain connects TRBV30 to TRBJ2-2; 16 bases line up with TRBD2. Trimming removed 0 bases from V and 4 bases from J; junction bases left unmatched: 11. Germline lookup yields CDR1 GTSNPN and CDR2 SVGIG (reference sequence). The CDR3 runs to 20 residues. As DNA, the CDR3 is TGTGCCTGGAGTGTCTTTCTGGGGACTAGCGGGAGGGCCGTCACCGGGGAGCTGTTTTTT. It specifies CAWSVFLGTSGRAVTGELFF.